The clone carrying this T cell receptor beta chain was observed many times. What it binds is unknown. This sample is drawn from a study of blood T cells in healthy people across ages. Study results and caveats: Naive T cell percentage strongly correlated with TCR beta diversity.

Primers used in a second PCR of roughly 6 to 12 cycles were a sample-barcoded 5' primer and a J-beta primer mix. TCRdb re-called the 5' RACE reads with MiXCR, one entry per CDR3 protein. The sample has hundreds of thousands of distinct CDR3 sequences; under 45% are singletons. From germline, CDR1 is SQVTM and CDR2 ANQGSEA. The V end lost 3 bases, the J end lost 1 base, and 9 bases lay between the germline ends. The CDR3 has 13 amino acids. Sequenced: blood. The chain joins TRBV29-1 to TRBJ1-2, with no clear D. This clonotype originated in a man aged 55 to 69 in good health. This CDR3 is CSVDFGRNYGYTF. The CDR3 DNA reads as TGCAGCGTTGATTTTGGGCGTAACTATGGCTACACCTTC.